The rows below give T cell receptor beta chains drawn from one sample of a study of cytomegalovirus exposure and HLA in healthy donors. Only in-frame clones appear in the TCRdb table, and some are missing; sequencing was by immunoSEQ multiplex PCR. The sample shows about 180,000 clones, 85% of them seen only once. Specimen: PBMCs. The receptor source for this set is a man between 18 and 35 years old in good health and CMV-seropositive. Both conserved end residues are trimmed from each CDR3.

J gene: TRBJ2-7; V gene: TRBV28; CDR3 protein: ASIRDSSYEQY
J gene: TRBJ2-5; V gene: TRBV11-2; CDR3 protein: ASSYTGGVETQY
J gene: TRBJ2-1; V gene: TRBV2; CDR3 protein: ASKGTSGAAEQF
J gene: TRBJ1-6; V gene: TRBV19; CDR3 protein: ASTSGSYYNSPLH
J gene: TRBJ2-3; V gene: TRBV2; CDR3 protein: ASSGLKSSTDTQY
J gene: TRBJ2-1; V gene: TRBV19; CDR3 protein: ASSGRAFYNEQF
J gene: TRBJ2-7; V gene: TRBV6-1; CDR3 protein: ASSAQGLPYEQY
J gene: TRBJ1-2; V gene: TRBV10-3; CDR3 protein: AISGSVQYGYT
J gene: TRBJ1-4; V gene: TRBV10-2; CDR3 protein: ASSRGTNEKLF
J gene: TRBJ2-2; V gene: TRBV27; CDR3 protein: ASSSFDRDGTGELF
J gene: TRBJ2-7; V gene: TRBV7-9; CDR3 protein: ASSLGESYEQY
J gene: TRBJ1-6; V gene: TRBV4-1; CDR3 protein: ASSQEDISSYNSPLH
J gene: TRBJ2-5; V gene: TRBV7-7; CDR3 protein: ASSLDAAHEETQY
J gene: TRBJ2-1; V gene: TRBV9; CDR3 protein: ASSDDGGGGSEQF
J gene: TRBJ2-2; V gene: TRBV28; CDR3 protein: ASSQPGGELF
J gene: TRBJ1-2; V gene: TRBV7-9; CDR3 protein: ASSHIFGGQGSNYGYT
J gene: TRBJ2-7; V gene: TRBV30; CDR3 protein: AWSRDREYEQY
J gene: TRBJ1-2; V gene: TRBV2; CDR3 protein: ATLNGYT
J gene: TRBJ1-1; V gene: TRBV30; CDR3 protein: ALRTGGNTEAF
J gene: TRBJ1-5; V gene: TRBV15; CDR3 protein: ATSRDRGTNQPQH
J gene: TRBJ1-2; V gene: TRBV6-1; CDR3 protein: ASSATGYGYT
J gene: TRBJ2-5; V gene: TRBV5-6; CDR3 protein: ASTARTRGTQY
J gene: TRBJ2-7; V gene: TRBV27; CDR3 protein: ASSPRGQGSYEQY
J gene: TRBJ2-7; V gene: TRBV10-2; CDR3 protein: ASSSLLAGLEQY
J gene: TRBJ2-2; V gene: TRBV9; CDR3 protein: ASSVESQNTGELF
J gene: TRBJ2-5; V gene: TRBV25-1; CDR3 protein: ASSEGTGSYQETQY
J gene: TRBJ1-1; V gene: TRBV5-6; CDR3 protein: ASSLDPGSNTEAF
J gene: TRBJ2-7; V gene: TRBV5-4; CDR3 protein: ASSSLDKSYEQY
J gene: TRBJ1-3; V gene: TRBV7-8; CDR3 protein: ASSPLSGNTIY
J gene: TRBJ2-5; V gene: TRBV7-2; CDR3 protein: ASSLGGLAGKETQY
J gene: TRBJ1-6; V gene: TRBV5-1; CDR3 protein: ASSLEGHTNSPLH
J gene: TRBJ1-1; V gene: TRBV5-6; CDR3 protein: ASSLWGGGTEAF
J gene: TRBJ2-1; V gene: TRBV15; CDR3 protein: ATSRPVGGSYNEQF
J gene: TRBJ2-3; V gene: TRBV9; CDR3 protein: ASSVDKERGGTDTQY
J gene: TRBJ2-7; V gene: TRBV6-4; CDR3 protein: ASSDSSTPPTQRVSDYEQY
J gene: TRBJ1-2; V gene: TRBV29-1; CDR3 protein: SVVWQGINYGYT
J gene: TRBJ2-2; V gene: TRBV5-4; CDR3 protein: ASSRLDTGELF
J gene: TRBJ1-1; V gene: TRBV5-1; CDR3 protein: ASSPAPSSLSTEAF
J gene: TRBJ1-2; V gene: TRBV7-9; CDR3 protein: ASRPGGANYGYT
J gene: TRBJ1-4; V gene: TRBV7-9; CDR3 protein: ASSSRTVNEKLF
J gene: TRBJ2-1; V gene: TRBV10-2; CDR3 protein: ASSDLVNEQF
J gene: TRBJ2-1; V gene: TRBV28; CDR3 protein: ASSLLPGTTNYNEQF
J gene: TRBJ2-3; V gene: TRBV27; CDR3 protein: AIHGYDTQY
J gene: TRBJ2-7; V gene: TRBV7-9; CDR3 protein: ASSLAGGAYEQY
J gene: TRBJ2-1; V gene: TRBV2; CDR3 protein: ASSGTEEYNEQF
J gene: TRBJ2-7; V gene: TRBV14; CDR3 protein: ASSHSQGRYYEQY
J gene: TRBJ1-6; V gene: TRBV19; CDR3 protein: ASSHQTKTGFFSPLH
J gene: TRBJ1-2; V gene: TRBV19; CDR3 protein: ASSITRGHYYGYT
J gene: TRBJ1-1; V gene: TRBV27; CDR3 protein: ASSFQSGNTEAF
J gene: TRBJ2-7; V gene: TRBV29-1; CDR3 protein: SVAGTTGLYEQY
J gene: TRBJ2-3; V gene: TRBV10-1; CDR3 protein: ASSDSGTGADTQY
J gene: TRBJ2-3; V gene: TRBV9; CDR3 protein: ASSVSSTDTQY
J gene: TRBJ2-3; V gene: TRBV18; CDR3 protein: ASSPTGSTDTQY
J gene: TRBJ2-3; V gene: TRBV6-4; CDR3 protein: ASSDQTSGHTDTQY
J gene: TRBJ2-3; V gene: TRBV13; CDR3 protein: ASSQRGGDTQY
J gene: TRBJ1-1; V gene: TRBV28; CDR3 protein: ASSRILRTEAF
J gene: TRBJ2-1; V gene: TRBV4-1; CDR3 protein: ASSQESNRASYNEQF
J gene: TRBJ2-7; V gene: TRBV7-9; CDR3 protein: ASSLGDRQGNHEQY
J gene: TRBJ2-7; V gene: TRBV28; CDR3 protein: ASSFTGEAYEQY